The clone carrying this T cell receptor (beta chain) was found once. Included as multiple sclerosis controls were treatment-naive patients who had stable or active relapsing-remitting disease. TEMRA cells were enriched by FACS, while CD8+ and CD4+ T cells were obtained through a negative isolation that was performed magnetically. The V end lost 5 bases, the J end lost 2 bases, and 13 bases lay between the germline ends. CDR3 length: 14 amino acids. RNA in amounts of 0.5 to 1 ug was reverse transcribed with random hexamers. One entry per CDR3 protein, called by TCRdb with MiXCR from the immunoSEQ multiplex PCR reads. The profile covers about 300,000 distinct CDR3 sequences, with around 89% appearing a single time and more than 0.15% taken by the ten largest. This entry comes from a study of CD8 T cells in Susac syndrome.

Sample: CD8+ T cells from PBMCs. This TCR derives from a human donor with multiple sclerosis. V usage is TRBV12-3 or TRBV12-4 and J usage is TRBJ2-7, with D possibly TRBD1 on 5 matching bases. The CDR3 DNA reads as TGTGCCAGCAGTCCAGCCGGACAAGCCTACGAGCAGTACTTC. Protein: CASSPAGQAYEQYF.